The rows below give T cell receptor beta chains drawn from one sample of a study of CD8+ T cells in alopecia areata. This table comes from immunoSEQ multiplex PCR, and its TCRdb copy is limited to in-frame clones, with some not included. The sample carries 150,000 to 200,000 clones, around three fifths recorded once. The material was CD4+ T cells sorted from blood, obtained at week 4, from a patient treated with tofacitinib. These receptors came from a human donor with alopecia areata. Each CDR3 is given with its conserved first and last residue. A D gene is named only where the DNA matches it firmly. Clone size appears in some rows only: once, few, many, or a class for an expanded clone.

d_gene: .; abundance: .; v_gene: TRBV12-5; j_gene: TRBJ1-5; CDR3nt: TGTGCTAGTGCCCTTGGCGGCGGTCAGCCCCAGCATTTT; CDR3aa: CASALGGGQPQHF
d_gene: .; abundance: few; v_gene: TRBV6-5; j_gene: TRBJ2-7; CDR3nt: TGTGCCAGCAGTTCTGTGGGGCTCTCCTCCTACGAGCAGTACTTC; CDR3aa: CASSSVGLSSYEQYF
d_gene: .; abundance: .; v_gene: TRBV29-1; j_gene: TRBJ1-2; CDR3nt: TGCAGCGTTGAAGAAAGTCATGGCTACACCTTC; CDR3aa: CSVEESHGYTF
d_gene: TRBD1; abundance: .; v_gene: TRBV27; j_gene: TRBJ2-4; CDR3nt: TGTGCCAGCAGTACGACAGGGGGCGCGGACAAAAACATTCAGTACTTC; CDR3aa: CASSTTGGADKNIQYF
d_gene: TRBD1; abundance: once; v_gene: TRBV30; j_gene: TRBJ1-2; CDR3nt: TGTGCCTGGAGTCGGGACAGGCGGAACTATGGCTACACCTTC; CDR3aa: CAWSRDRRNYGYTF
d_gene: TRBD2; abundance: .; v_gene: TRBV27; j_gene: TRBJ2-7; CDR3nt: TGTGCCAGCGGACCTAGCGGGAGTTCCTACGAGCAGTACTTC; CDR3aa: CASGPSGSSYEQYF
d_gene: .; abundance: few; v_gene: TRBV13; j_gene: TRBJ2-5; CDR3nt: TGTGCCAGCAGCTTACTCAGGGTGGGAGAGACCCAGTACTTC; CDR3aa: CASSLLRVGETQYF
d_gene: .; abundance: .; v_gene: TRBV5-1; j_gene: TRBJ1-5; CDR3nt: TGCGCCAGCAGTGCGGGTGGAGGGAGAAATCAGCCCCAGCATTTT; CDR3aa: CASSAGGGRNQPQHF
d_gene: .; abundance: .; v_gene: TRBV29-1; j_gene: TRBJ1-2; CDR3nt: TGCAGCGTTGATTTGAGGGATCACGGCTACACCTTC; CDR3aa: CSVDLRDHGYTF
d_gene: .; abundance: .; v_gene: TRBV29-1; j_gene: TRBJ2-1; CDR3nt: TGCAGCGGTACAGGGAGCTCCTACAATGAGCAGTTCTTC; CDR3aa: CSGTGSSYNEQFF
d_gene: .; abundance: few; v_gene: TRBV4-1; j_gene: TRBJ1-2; CDR3nt: TGCGCCAGCAGCCAAGATAGACCCTATGGCTACACCTTC; CDR3aa: CASSQDRPYGYTF
d_gene: .; abundance: few; v_gene: TRBV4-2; j_gene: TRBJ1-2; CDR3nt: TGTGCCAGCAGCCCTAACGGGGCGAATGGGGGGCTCTATGGCTACACCTTC; CDR3aa: CASSPNGANGGLYGYTF
d_gene: TRBD2; abundance: .; v_gene: TRBV7-2; j_gene: TRBJ2-1; CDR3nt: TGTGCCAGCGCCACTAGCGCAAGCTCCTACAATGAGCAGTTCTTC; CDR3aa: CASATSASSYNEQFF
d_gene: .; abundance: .; v_gene: TRBV23-1; j_gene: TRBJ2-5; CDR3nt: TGCGCCAGCATTAGGACAGAAAAAGAGACCCAGTACTTC; CDR3aa: CASIRTEKETQYF
d_gene: .; abundance: few; v_gene: TRBV29-1; j_gene: TRBJ1-2; CDR3nt: TGCAGCGTCGAAGACAGCTTTAACTATGGCTACACCTTC; CDR3aa: CSVEDSFNYGYTF
d_gene: .; abundance: few; v_gene: TRBV7-2; j_gene: TRBJ2-1; CDR3nt: TGTGCCAGCAGCTTAGGGCCCTCTTCGGCAAATGAGCAGTTCTTC; CDR3aa: CASSLGPSSANEQFF
d_gene: .; abundance: .; v_gene: TRBV5-1; j_gene: TRBJ1-5; CDR3nt: TGCGCCAGCAGCCGGTCGGGGGAATCCAATCAGCCCCAGCATTTT; CDR3aa: CASSRSGESNQPQHF
d_gene: .; abundance: .; v_gene: TRBV4-1; j_gene: TRBJ2-3; CDR3nt: TGCGCCAGCGGGACTTGGCATACAGATACGCAGTATTTT; CDR3aa: CASGTWHTDTQYF
d_gene: .; abundance: .; v_gene: TRBV29-1; j_gene: TRBJ2-3; CDR3nt: TGCAGCGTTGAAGGGGTACCTACGCAGTATTTT; CDR3aa: CSVEGVPTQYF
d_gene: .; abundance: few; v_gene: TRBV30; j_gene: TRBJ2-7; CDR3nt: TGTGCCTGGAGTGCTGGACTTCAGTGGGATTCCTACGAGCAGTACTTC; CDR3aa: CAWSAGLQWDSYEQYF
d_gene: .; abundance: .; v_gene: TRBV2; j_gene: TRBJ2-3; CDR3nt: TGTGCCAGCAGTGGGCTAACAGATACGCAGTATTTT; CDR3aa: CASSGLTDTQYF
d_gene: .; abundance: .; v_gene: TRBV29-1; j_gene: TRBJ2-1; CDR3nt: TGCAGCGTTTTAAAGGGCCCCTACAATGAGCAGTTCTTC; CDR3aa: CSVLKGPYNEQFF
d_gene: .; abundance: .; v_gene: TRBV2; j_gene: TRBJ1-1; CDR3nt: TGTGCCAGCAGCCTACTTGTCGGGTCCACTGAAGCTTTCTTT; CDR3aa: CASSLLVGSTEAFF
d_gene: .; abundance: .; v_gene: TRBV2; j_gene: TRBJ2-7; CDR3nt: TGTGCCAGCAGTGATGCGGCCCACTACGAGCAGTACTTC; CDR3aa: CASSDAAHYEQYF
d_gene: .; abundance: .; v_gene: TRBV30; j_gene: TRBJ2-3; CDR3nt: TGTGCCTGGGCACGGACAGACCGTCGATTCACAGATACGCAGTATTTT; CDR3aa: CAWARTDRRFTDTQYF
d_gene: .; abundance: once; v_gene: TRBV25-1; j_gene: TRBJ1-5; CDR3nt: TGTGCCAGCAGTCCCGATCAGCCCCAGCATTTT; CDR3aa: CASSPDQPQHF
d_gene: .; abundance: .; v_gene: TRBV5-1; j_gene: TRBJ1-2; CDR3nt: TGCGCCAGCAGCTTCCAGATTAACTATGGCTACACCTTC; CDR3aa: CASSFQINYGYTF
d_gene: .; abundance: .; v_gene: TRBV7-9; j_gene: TRBJ1-5; CDR3nt: TGTGCCAGCAGCTGGGGGGATCAGCCCCAGCATTTT; CDR3aa: CASSWGDQPQHF
d_gene: .; abundance: .; v_gene: TRBV4-3; j_gene: TRBJ1-2; CDR3nt: TGCGCCAGCAGCCAAGCCCTACAGGGTAACTATGGCTACACCTTC; CDR3aa: CASSQALQGNYGYTF
d_gene: TRBD1; abundance: once; v_gene: TRBV30; j_gene: TRBJ1-1; CDR3nt: TGTGCCTGGGGTGCAGGGGGCACTGAAGCTTTCTTT; CDR3aa: CAWGAGGTEAFF
d_gene: TRBD1; abundance: .; v_gene: TRBV30; j_gene: TRBJ2-4; CDR3nt: TGTGCCGTGGGCCAATTTCCGGGACAGCTAGCCAAAAACATTCAGTACTTC; CDR3aa: CAVGQFPGQLAKNIQYF
d_gene: TRBD1; abundance: .; v_gene: TRBV6-5; j_gene: TRBJ2-7; CDR3nt: TGTGCCAGCAGTACAGGGGGTCTTTATCACGAGCAGTACTTC; CDR3aa: CASSTGGLYHEQYF
d_gene: .; abundance: .; v_gene: TRBV6-5; j_gene: TRBJ2-5; CDR3nt: TGTGCCAGCAGTTCGGGGTTTCGGGAGACCCAGTACTTC; CDR3aa: CASSSGFRETQYF
d_gene: .; abundance: few; v_gene: TRBV29-1; j_gene: TRBJ2-1; CDR3nt: TGCAGCGTTGAATATAGTACAGGGATGAGCTACAATGAGCAGTTCTTC; CDR3aa: CSVEYSTGMSYNEQFF
d_gene: .; abundance: .; v_gene: TRBV5-1; j_gene: TRBJ2-5; CDR3nt: TGCGCCAGCAGCTTGGCGGTGATACAAGAGACCCAGTACTTC; CDR3aa: CASSLAVIQETQYF
d_gene: .; abundance: .; v_gene: TRBV2; j_gene: TRBJ2-3; CDR3nt: TGTGCCAGCAGTTACCGGGACACCCGATTTGCAGATACGCAGTATTTT; CDR3aa: CASSYRDTRFADTQYF
d_gene: .; abundance: .; v_gene: TRBV29-1; j_gene: TRBJ2-3; CDR3nt: TGCAGCGTTGAAACGGGACGTAGATACGCAGATACGCAGTATTTT; CDR3aa: CSVETGRRYADTQYF
d_gene: TRBD1; abundance: .; v_gene: TRBV29-1; j_gene: TRBJ1-2; CDR3nt: TGCAGCGTTGGTGACAGGGGAATCTATGGCTACACCTTC; CDR3aa: CSVGDRGIYGYTF
d_gene: .; abundance: .; v_gene: TRBV2; j_gene: TRBJ2-5; CDR3nt: TGTGCCAGCAAATACCAAGAGACCCAGTACTTC; CDR3aa: CASKYQETQYF
d_gene: TRBD1; abundance: few; v_gene: TRBV30; j_gene: TRBJ1-4; CDR3nt: TGTGCCTGGGCGGGACAGCCTAATGAAAAACTGTTTTTT; CDR3aa: CAWAGQPNEKLFF
d_gene: .; abundance: .; v_gene: TRBV20-1; j_gene: TRBJ1-2; CDR3nt: TGCAGTGCTAGCGTGAACTATGGCTACACCTTC; CDR3aa: CSASVNYGYTF
d_gene: .; abundance: few; v_gene: TRBV5-1; j_gene: TRBJ2-5; CDR3nt: TGCGCCAGCAGGACCGGAGGAGAGACCCAGTACTTC; CDR3aa: CASRTGGETQYF
d_gene: TRBD1; abundance: .; v_gene: TRBV5-1; j_gene: TRBJ2-5; CDR3nt: TGCGCCAGCAGCTCGGACAGGGGGCGGGAGACCCAGTACTTC; CDR3aa: CASSSDRGRETQYF
d_gene: .; abundance: .; v_gene: TRBV4-1; j_gene: TRBJ2-5; CDR3nt: TGCGCCAGCAGCCAAGCGATCGGGAGCCTCCAAGAGACCCAGTACTTC; CDR3aa: CASSQAIGSLQETQYF
d_gene: .; abundance: few; v_gene: TRBV5-1; j_gene: TRBJ2-2; CDR3nt: TGCGCCAGCAGCTTCACCCCAGGGGACACCGGGGAGCTGTTTTTT; CDR3aa: CASSFTPGDTGELFF
d_gene: .; abundance: .; v_gene: TRBV30; j_gene: TRBJ1-4; CDR3nt: TGTGCCTGTCGGAGGGATCCTAATGAAAAACTGTTTTTT; CDR3aa: CACRRDPNEKLFF
d_gene: .; abundance: .; v_gene: TRBV5-1; j_gene: TRBJ2-1; CDR3nt: TGCGCCAGCAGCTTTGGGGGGGCGCATGAGCAGTTCTTC; CDR3aa: CASSFGGAHEQFF
d_gene: TRBD1; abundance: .; v_gene: TRBV30; j_gene: TRBJ1-2; CDR3nt: TGTGCCTGGAGTCGACAGGGCCCTACGGGCTACACCTTC; CDR3aa: CAWSRQGPTGYTF
d_gene: TRBD2; abundance: .; v_gene: TRBV29-1; j_gene: TRBJ2-1; CDR3nt: TGCAGCTCCTATAGCGGGCCCCTGAGAGAGGAGCAGTTCTTC; CDR3aa: CSSYSGPLREEQFF
d_gene: TRBD1; abundance: .; v_gene: TRBV7-2; j_gene: TRBJ1-2; CDR3nt: TGTGCCAGCAGCTTATTAGCGACAGGGGATGGCTACACCTTC; CDR3aa: CASSLLATGDGYTF
d_gene: .; abundance: .; v_gene: TRBV19; j_gene: TRBJ2-5; CDR3nt: TGTGCCAGTAGTGCCATGCGTATCCTAGGGCAAGAGACCCAGTACTTC; CDR3aa: CASSAMRILGQETQYF
d_gene: .; abundance: .; v_gene: TRBV19; j_gene: TRBJ2-1; CDR3nt: TGTGCCAGTAGTATGCAGGGCATTAGCTCCTACAATGAGCAGTTCTTC; CDR3aa: CASSMQGISSYNEQFF
d_gene: TRBD2; abundance: .; v_gene: TRBV9; j_gene: TRBJ2-7; CDR3nt: TGTGCCAGCAGCGAGTTGGGAGGGCGGTTGTCCTACGAGCAGTACTTC; CDR3aa: CASSELGGRLSYEQYF
d_gene: .; abundance: .; v_gene: TRBV19; j_gene: TRBJ1-2; CDR3nt: TGTGCCAGTAGTGACAGGCAAGCCTATGGCTACACCTTC; CDR3aa: CASSDRQAYGYTF